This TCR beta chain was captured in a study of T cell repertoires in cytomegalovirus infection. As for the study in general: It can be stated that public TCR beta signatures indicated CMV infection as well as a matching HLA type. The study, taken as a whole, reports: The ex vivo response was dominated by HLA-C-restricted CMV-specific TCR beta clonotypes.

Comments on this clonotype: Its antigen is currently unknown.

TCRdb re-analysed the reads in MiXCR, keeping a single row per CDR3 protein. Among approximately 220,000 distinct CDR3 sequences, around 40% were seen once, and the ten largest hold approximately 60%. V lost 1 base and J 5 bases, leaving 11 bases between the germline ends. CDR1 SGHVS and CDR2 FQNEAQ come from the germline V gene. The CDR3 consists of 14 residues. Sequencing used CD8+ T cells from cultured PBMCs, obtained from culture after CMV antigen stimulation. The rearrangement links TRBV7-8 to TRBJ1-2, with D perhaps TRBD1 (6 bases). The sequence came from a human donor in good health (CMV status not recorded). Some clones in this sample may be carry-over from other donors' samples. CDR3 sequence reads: CASSLELTGYGYTF. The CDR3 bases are TGTGCCAGCAGCTTAGAGTTGACAGGTTATGGCTACACCTTC.